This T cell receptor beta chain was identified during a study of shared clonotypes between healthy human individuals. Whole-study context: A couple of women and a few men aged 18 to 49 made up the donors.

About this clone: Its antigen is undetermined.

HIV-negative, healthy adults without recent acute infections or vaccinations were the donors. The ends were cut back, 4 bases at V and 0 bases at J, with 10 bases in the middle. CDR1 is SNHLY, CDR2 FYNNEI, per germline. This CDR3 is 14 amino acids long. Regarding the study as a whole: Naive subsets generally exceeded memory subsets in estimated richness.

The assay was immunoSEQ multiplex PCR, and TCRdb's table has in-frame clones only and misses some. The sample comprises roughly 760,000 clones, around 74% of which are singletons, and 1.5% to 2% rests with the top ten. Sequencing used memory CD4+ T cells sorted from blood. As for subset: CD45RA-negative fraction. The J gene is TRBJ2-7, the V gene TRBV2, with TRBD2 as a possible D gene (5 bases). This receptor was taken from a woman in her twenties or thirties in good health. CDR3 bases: TGTGCCAGCAGTGGTAGCGAGAGCTCCTACGAGCAGTACTTC. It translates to CASSGSESSYEQYF.